Below, 16 T cell receptor beta chains from the same sample are listed, as sequenced in a study of CD8+CD57+ T cells in acquired aplastic anemia. Both TCR beta VDJ combination and CDR3 sequence profiling were carried out. Genomic DNA was the template for this profiling. TCRdb recomputed calls from the reads with MiXCR, one row per CDR3 protein. The data show under 200,000 distinct CDR3 sequences, around 48% seen once. Those patients picked for sequencing had displayed CD8+CD57+ cell expansion on flow cytometry. Sequenced: sorted CD4+, CD8+, or CD8+CD57+ T cells (not recorded which) from PBMCs. The receptors come from a human donor with aplastic anemia.

J is TRBJ2-1 and V is TRBV24-1; no clear D. The DNA matches TRBJ2-7 better at its end, which makes the J call doubtful. This CDR3 spans 16 amino acids. CDR1 is KGHDR, CDR2 SFDVKD, per germline. The DNA of the CDR3 is TGTGCCACCAGTGACCCGGGTACAACGGCCTCCAATGAGCAGTACTTC. Protein sequence: CATSDPGTTASNEQYF.

This clonotype has only one observation. This chain uses TRBV10-3 with TRBJ1-2, with TRBD1 matching over 7 bases. Germline V lookup: CDR1 ENHRY, CDR2 SYGVKD. This CDR3 contains 15 residues. J was trimmed by 2 bases and V by 5 bases; bases with no gene match: 8. The CDR3 coding sequence is TGTGCCATCAGTCGGGCAGGGGGGTCAAACTATGGCTACACCTTC. Protein product: CAISRAGGSNYGYTF.

This clonotype was seen once. The chain uses TRBV24-1 and TRBJ1-2, with a possible D match to TRBD1 (6 bases). The V end was cut by 5 bases, the J end by 4 bases, with 13 bases between. In germline, CDR1 is KGHDR, CDR2 SFDVKD. CDR3 length: 14 residues. The CDR3 coding sequence is TGTGCCACCAGTGGAAGGACAGAGGCCTATGGCTACACCTTC. Protein sequence: CATSGRTEAYGYTF.

This chain joins TRBV20-1 and TRBJ2-7, with D unclear. This CDR3 comprises 11 residues. V was shortened by 5 bases and J by 6 bases, with 11 bases between the two germline ends. The V gene's germline CDR1 is DFQATT and CDR2 SNEGSKA (reference sequence). DNA of the CDR3: TGCAGTGCTCCTTCCAGCCCCGAGCAGTACTTC. It encodes CSAPSSPEQYF.

The rearrangement joins TRBV19 to TRBJ1-6; D might be TRBD1 (6 bases). The CDR3 spans 14 residues. Germline CDR1 is LNHDA and CDR2 is SQIVND (reference sequence). With 7 bases removed from V and 7 bases from J, the gap between germline ends came to 14 bases. The DNA for the CDR3 is TGTGCCAGTAAGGGGGGCCCGTCAAATTCACCCCTCCACTTT. It translates to CASKGGPSNSPLHF.

About this clonotype itself: This could be a read error, since a much larger clone is one nucleotide away. This chain joins TRBV4-3 and TRBJ1-5; possibly TRBD1 for D (5 bases). There are 15 residues in the CDR3. Germline values: CDR1 LGHNA, CDR2 YSLEER. V dropped 3 bases and J dropped 7 bases, with 16 bases sitting between them. The CDR3 sequence is CASSQFPGSGQPQHF. The DNA for the CDR3 is TGCGCCAGCAGCCAGTTTCCAGGGTCCGGACAGCCCCAGCATTTT.

There are many counts of this clonotype. The chain has TRBV7-2 and TRBJ1-1; D not resolved. V was cut by 0 bases and J by 0 bases, with 20 bases left in between. The CDR3 runs to 19 residues. CDR1 is SGHTA, CDR2 FQGNSA, per germline. In DNA, the CDR3 is TGTGCCAGCAGCTTAGCCTACCCGCCCAGACACTTCATGAACACTGAAGCTTTCTTT. Encoded protein: CASSLAYPPRHFMNTEAFF.

This chain links TRBV9 with TRBJ2-5; 7 positions match TRBD2. CDR3 size: 15 residues. Germline V CDR1 and CDR2: SGDLS, YYNGEE. After removal of 0 bases from V and 1 base from J, the junction contained 3 bases not matched to a gene. The CDR3 reads CASSVAGGIQETQYF. CDR3 DNA sequence: TGTGCCAGCAGCGTAGCGGGGGGAATCCAAGAGACCCAGTACTTC.

This clonotype turned up a few times. In nucleotides, the CDR3 is TGTGCCACCAGTGATGGACTTTCCTACGAGCAGTACTTC. It codes for CATSDGLSYEQYF. This chain links TRBV24-1 with TRBJ2-7, with TRBD2 as a possible D gene (5 bases). Germline CDR1 is KGHDR and CDR2 is SFDVKD. This CDR3 is built from 13 residues. V lost 3 bases and J lost 1, with 6 bases in between.

This clonotype showed up many times. This chain connects TRBV5-1 to TRBJ2-7; 13 bases align to TRBD2. V shed 4 bases and J 5 bases; nucleotides not matched to a gene: 9. Looked up from germline, CDR1 is SGHRS and CDR2 is YFSETQ. This CDR3 has 16 residues. In DNA, the CDR3 is TGCGCCAGCAGCCCCCCCGGACTAGCGGGAGTCCACGAGCAGTACTTC. Protein: CASSPPGLAGVHEQYF. The whole variable domain, filled in from reference TRBV5-1 and TRBJ2-7, reads KAGVTQTPRYLIKTRGQQVTLSCSPISGHRSVSWYQQTPGQGLQFLFEYFSETQRNKGNFPGRFSGRQFSNSRSEMNVSTLELGDSALYLCASSPPGLAGVHEQYFGPGTRLTVT.

J is TRBJ2-7 and V is TRBV3-1, with TRBD2 matching over 9 bases. The CDR3 is 14 residues long. The trim removed 4 bases at V and 4 bases at J, leaving 5 bases unmatched. CDR1 and CDR2 (germline): LGHDT, YNNKEL (reference sequence). CDR3 protein: CASSLLTSGYEQYF. The CDR3 coding sequence is TGTGCCAGCAGCCTGTTGACTAGCGGTTACGAGCAGTACTTC.

This clonotype has a count of ten or more. This chain joins TRBV20-1 and TRBJ2-7, with a weak D call TRBD2 (6 bases). CDR3 size: 14 residues. The V end was cut by 2 bases, the J end by 3 bases, with 14 bases between. CDR1 is DFQATT, CDR2 SNEGSKA, per germline (reference sequence). The CDR3 region is CSARPRTGDYEQYF. CDR3 in DNA: TGCAGTGCTAGACCCCGGACGGGAGACTACGAGCAGTACTTC.

This clonotype was recorded at least ten times. The J gene is TRBJ1-2, the V gene TRBV19; 7 bases are shared with TRBD1. Germline V lookup: CDR1 LNHDA, CDR2 SQIVND (reference sequence). The CDR3 consists of 16 residues. The V segment lost 9 bases and the J segment 0 bases; nucleotides outside the gene matches: 13. The CDR3 bases are TGTGCCAGCTCCGCGATCGGACAGGCTACTAACTATGGCTACACCTTC. Protein: CASSAIGQATNYGYTF. Drawing the rest from reference TRBV19 and TRBJ1-2, the complete variable domain is DGGITQSPKYLFRKEGQNVTLSCEQNLNHDAMYWYRQDPGQGLRLIYYSQIVNDFQKGDIAEGYSVSREKKESFPLTVTSAQKNPTAFYLCASSAIGQATNYGYTFGSGTRLTVV.

With respect to this clonotype: Being one base from a much bigger clone, this may be a read error. This chain links TRBV13 with TRBJ2-2; D not resolved. This CDR3 region has 16 residues. From germline, CDR1 is PRHDT and CDR2 FYEKMQ (reference sequence). The germline V and J ends were trimmed by 3 bases and 5 bases, with 16 bases remaining between them. CDR3 sequence reads: CASSFSVEQSTGELFF. The CDR3 bases are TGTGCCAGCAGCTTCTCCGTGGAACAATCGACCGGGGAGCTGTTTTTT.

At least ten counts were recorded for this clonotype. The genes are TRBV7-9 and TRBJ1-1, with 9 bases fitting TRBD1. The CDR3 spans 17 residues. CDR1 and CDR2 from the germline V gene are SEHNR and FQNEAQ (reference sequence). With 2 bases clipped from V and 0 bases from J, the junction kept 7 bases outside the gene matches. The CDR3 protein is CASSLLDRGRLNTEAFF. The CDR3 DNA is TGTGCCAGCAGCTTACTGGACAGGGGTCGATTGAACACTGAAGCTTTCTTT.

This chain uses TRBV27 with TRBJ1-5, with a tentative D call TRBD1 (5 bases). V lost 3 bases to trimming and J lost 5 bases, with 11 bases between them. Germline CDR1 and CDR2: MNHEY and SMNVEV (reference sequence). The CDR3 contains 14 residues. CDR3 in amino acids: CASSLGRGDQPQHF. The CDR3, as DNA: TGTGCCAGCAGTTTGGGAAGGGGCGATCAGCCCCAGCATTTT.